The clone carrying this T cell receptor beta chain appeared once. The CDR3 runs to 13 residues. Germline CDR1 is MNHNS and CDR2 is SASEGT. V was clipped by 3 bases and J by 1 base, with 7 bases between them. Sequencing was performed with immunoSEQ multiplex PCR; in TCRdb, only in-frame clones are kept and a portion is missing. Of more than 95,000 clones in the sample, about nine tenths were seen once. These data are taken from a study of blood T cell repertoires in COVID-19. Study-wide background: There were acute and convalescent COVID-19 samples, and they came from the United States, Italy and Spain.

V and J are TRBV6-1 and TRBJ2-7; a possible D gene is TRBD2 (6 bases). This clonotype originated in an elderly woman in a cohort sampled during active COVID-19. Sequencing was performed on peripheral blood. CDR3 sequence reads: CASSEGLSYEQYF. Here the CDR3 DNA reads TGTGCCAGCAGTGAGGGACTGTCCTACGAGCAGTACTTC.